These T cell receptor beta chains were read from a single sample in a study of cytomegalovirus exposure and HLA in healthy donors. Generated by immunoSEQ multiplex PCR, the TCRdb table keeps only in-frame clones and is missing some. In the table there are roughly 180,000 clones, roughly nine tenths of which are singletons. The sequencing input was PBMCs. These receptors originate from a man younger than 45 in good health and CMV-seropositive. CDR3s include the opening cysteine and the closing phenylalanine or tryptophan. D genes are given only for firm matches. Clone sizes are given selectively: once, few, many, or a class where the clone is expanded.

j_call	v_call	cdr3_length	clone_size	d_call	cdr3_aa	cdr3_nt
TRBJ1-2	TRBV29-1	17	NA	TRBD1	CSVEGVTGLRDGYGYTF	TGCAGCGTGGAGGGGGTGACAGGGCTCAGAGACGGCTATGGCTACACCTTC
TRBJ1-5	TRBV30	15	NA	NA	CAWSLSRGRVQPQHF	TGTGCCTGGAGTTTAAGTAGGGGTAGGGTTCAGCCCCAGCATTTT
TRBJ1-5	TRBV7-2	13	NA	TRBD1	CASSRQGDQPQHF	TGTGCCAGCAGCCGACAGGGAGATCAGCCCCAGCATTTT
TRBJ1-2	TRBV7-2	14	NA	NA	CASSLWRTDYGYTF	TGTGCCAGCAGCTTGTGGCGAACAGACTATGGCTACACCTTC
TRBJ1-5	TRBV18	16	NA	TRBD1	CASSPFRDRLDQPQHF	TGTGCCAGCTCACCCTTCCGGGACAGGCTAGATCAGCCCCAGCATTTT
TRBJ2-1	TRBV4-3	16	NA	TRBD2	CASSHLTSGGYNEQFF	TGCGCCAGCAGCCACCTGACTAGCGGGGGTTACAATGAGCAGTTCTTC
TRBJ2-7	TRBV6-4	17	NA	TRBD2	CASSDSSPLAGDYEQYF	TGTGCCAGCAGTGACTCGAGTCCCCTAGCGGGAGACTACGAGCAGTACTTC
TRBJ1-2	TRBV5-1	14	few	NA	CASSSEGGNYGYTF	TGCGCCAGCAGCTCGGAAGGGGGAAACTATGGCTACACCTTC
TRBJ2-5	TRBV5-1	16	NA	NA	CASSLLTGWDQETQYF	TGCGCCAGCAGCTTGCTCACCGGGTGGGACCAAGAGACCCAGTACTTC
TRBJ2-7	TRBV7-9	14	NA	NA	CASSSFVGGDEQYF	TGTGCCAGCAGCTCGTTCGTGGGGGGCGACGAGCAGTACTTC
TRBJ2-1	TRBV7-9	13	NA	NA	CASSLALGNEQFF	TGTGCCAGCAGCTTAGCTCTGGGTAATGAGCAGTTCTTC
TRBJ1-2	TRBV19	13	NA	NA	CASSMGFPYGYTF	TGTGCCAGTAGTATGGGGTTCCCCTATGGCTACACCTTC
TRBJ2-2	TRBV11-2	15	NA	NA	CASSPQLRAAGELFF	TGTGCCAGCAGCCCCCAGCTGCGAGCGGCCGGGGAGCTGTTTTTT
TRBJ2-7	TRBV10-3	17	NA	TRBD2	CAISITDSGGPSYEQYF	TGTGCCATCAGCATAACCGATAGCGGGGGGCCCTCCTACGAGCAGTACTTC
TRBJ1-1	TRBV6-1	15	NA	TRBD1	CASRITGTGDTEAFF	TGTGCCAGCAGGATCACCGGGACAGGGGACACTGAAGCTTTCTTT
TRBJ2-5	TRBV2	16	NA	TRBD2	CASSGQSGGAQETQYF	TGTGCCAGCAGTGGCCAAAGCGGGGGGGCCCAAGAGACCCAGTACTTC
TRBJ1-2	TRBV6-1	11	NA	NA	CASGQNYGYTF	TGTGCCAGTGGACAAAACTATGGCTACACCTTC
TRBJ2-7	TRBV2	14	NA	NA	CASTEGAVLYEQYF	TGTGCCAGCACCGAAGGGGCGGTTCTATACGAGCAGTACTTC
TRBJ1-4	TRBV6-5	15	once	TRBD1	CASGRNRGSNEKLFF	TGTGCCAGCGGACGGAACAGGGGGTCTAATGAAAAACTGTTTTTT
TRBJ2-3	TRBV10-3	16	once	NA	CAISESKQARTDTQYF	TGTGCCATCAGTGAGTCGAAACAGGCGAGGACAGATACGCAGTATTTT
TRBJ1-1	TRBV19	13	NA	TRBD1	CASGDRVDTEAFF	TGTGCCAGCGGGGACAGGGTGGACACTGAAGCTTTCTTT
TRBJ2-7	TRBV5-1	16	once	TRBD2	CASSWGTSGASYEQYF	TGCGCCAGCAGCTGGGGGACTAGCGGGGCCTCCTACGAGCAGTACTTC
TRBJ1-2	TRBV5-4	15	NA	NA	CASSSSGGGYYGYTF	TGTGCCAGCAGCTCCTCGGGGGGCGGATACTATGGCTACACCTTC
TRBJ2-7	TRBV18	15	NA	NA	CASSTSTGHPYEQYF	TGTGCCAGCTCAACATCGACAGGCCACCCCTACGAGCAGTACTTC